The 14 T cell receptor beta chains below come from one sample, sequenced in a study of blood T cell repertoires in COVID-19. The table came from immunoSEQ multiplex PCR; TCRdb's copy has only in-frame clones and leaves some out. The repertoire holds some 58,000 clones, with more than 80% as singletons. Sequenced input: peripheral blood. All receptors come from a man in his fifties or sixties with COVID-19, enrolled during active disease.

The rearrangement links TRBV24-1 to TRBJ1-5, with D unresolved. CDR3 length equals 11 residues. V was cut by 7 bases and J by 5 bases, with 5 bases left in between. Per the germline V gene, CDR1 is KGHDR and CDR2 is SFDVKD. The CDR3 is CATRRYQPQHF. The CDR3 region has the DNA TGTGCCACCAGGCGCTATCAGCCCCAGCATTTT.

The chain couples TRBV6-5 to TRBJ1-2, with 8 bases matching TRBD1. The CDR3 has 14 residues. V dropped 6 bases and J dropped 8; count of bases not matched to a gene: 11. Germline V gives CDR1 MNHEY, CDR2 SVGAGI. CDR3: CASRPDRGERGYTF. The CDR3, as DNA: TGTGCCAGCAGACCTGACAGGGGAGAAAGGGGCTACACCTTC.

The rearrangement uses TRBV6-5 and TRBJ1-4, with D possibly matching TRBD1 (6 bases). Between the trimmed V and J ends, which lost 8 bases and 4 bases, there was a span of 17 bases. Germline assignment: CDR1 MNHEY and CDR2 SVGAGI. This CDR3 contains 15 residues. This CDR3 reads CASGSQGLGNEKLFF. The DNA for the CDR3 is TGTGCCAGCGGCTCACAGGGTTTGGGTAATGAAAAACTGTTTTTT.

This chain uses TRBV7-2 with TRBJ2-1, with TRBD2 matching 14 bases. This CDR3 has 19 amino acids. Germline V gene sequence: CDR1 SGHTA, CDR2 FQGNSA. The junction had 6 bases not matched to a gene; V was cut back by 0 bases and J by 2 bases. CDR3 DNA: TGTGCCAGCAGCTTAGCGGTGGGACTAGCGGGAGTTACCTACAATGAGCAGTTCTTC. Translated, it gives CASSLAVGLAGVTYNEQFF.

This chain's CDR3 is CASSLNAGGSNEQFF. The CDR3 DNA follows: TGTGCCAGCAGCTTAAATGCGGGAGGCTCAAATGAGCAGTTCTTC. The J gene is TRBJ2-1, the V gene TRBV7-6; 8 nucleotides match TRBD2. This CDR3 is 15 amino acids long. V shed 2 bases and J 7 bases; nucleotides not matched to a gene: 7. The germline V gene encodes CDR1 SGHVS and CDR2 FNYEAQ. Filled out from reference TRBV7-6 and TRBJ2-1, the complete variable domain reads GAGVSQSPRYKVTKRGQDVALRCDPISGHVSLYWYRQALGQGPEFLTYFNYEAQQDKSGLPNDRFSAERPEGSISTLTIQRTEQRDSAMYRCASSLNAGGSNEQFFGPGTRLTVL.

V usage is TRBV27 and J usage is TRBJ2-7; 7 bases are shared with TRBD1. V shed 4 bases and J 5 bases; nucleotides not matched to a gene: 11. Germline V gene sequence: CDR1 MNHEY, CDR2 SMNVEV (reference sequence). The CDR3 has 15 residues. Written as DNA, the CDR3 is TGTGCCAGCAGTTCCCAGGGGGTCTCTGTCCACGAGCAGTACTTC. Translated, it gives CASSSQGVSVHEQYF.

This sequence joins TRBV13 and TRBJ2-5; TRBD1 aligns across 9 bases. In germline, CDR1 is PRHDT, CDR2 FYEKMQ (reference sequence). The CDR3 is 15 residues long. V was pared by 6 bases and J by 2 bases, with 7 bases of the junction left unmatched. Here the CDR3 reads CASSHSGTGQETQYF. The CDR3, as DNA: TGTGCCAGCAGTCATTCCGGGACAGGGCAAGAGACCCAGTACTTC.

CDR3 amino acids: CASSPQGGTYTEAFF. The CDR3 nucleotides read TGTGCCAGCAGCCCACAGGGGGGGACTTACACTGAAGCTTTCTTT. V and J are TRBV6-5 and TRBJ1-1; 8 nucleotides agree with TRBD1. Losses at the gene ends were 6 bases for V and 3 bases for J; bases not matched to a gene: 9. The CDR3 has 15 amino acids. Germline V CDR1 and CDR2: MNHEY, SVGAGI.

The rearrangement links TRBV19 to TRBJ1-5, with a weak D call TRBD1 (5 bases). Germline V CDR1 and CDR2: LNHDA, SQIVND (reference sequence). This CDR3 has 15 residues. V gave up 3 bases and J gave up 4 bases, with 13 bases separating them. CDR3 sequence: CASSMGGGMNQPQHF. Written as DNA, the CDR3 is TGTGCCAGTAGTATGGGGGGAGGGATGAATCAGCCCCAGCATTTT.

The gene calls are TRBV27 and TRBJ2-7; possible D gene TRBD2, 5 bases. The CDR3 length is 14 residues. Germline V lookup: CDR1 MNHEY, CDR2 SMNVEV (reference sequence). The V and J ends lost 5 bases and 2 bases respectively, with 13 bases between them. This chain's CDR3 is CASSPSRGPYEQYF. CDR3 DNA sequence: TGTGCCAGCAGTCCCTCGAGAGGGCCCTACGAGCAGTACTTC.

The rearrangement links TRBV11-3 to TRBJ2-5; D is perhaps TRBD2 (5 bases). Germline lookup yields CDR1 SGHNT and CDR2 YENEEA. V was cut by 5 bases and J by 5 bases, with 9 bases left in between. This CDR3 has 12 residues. The CDR3 DNA is TGTGCCAGCAGCAAAGCGGTCGAGACCCAGTACTTC. It codes for CASSKAVETQYF.

In its sample, this clone was seen once. The chain couples TRBV19 to TRBJ1-5, with 9 nucleotides matching TRBD1. The V segment lost 6 bases and the J segment 4 bases; nucleotides outside the gene matches: 10. The germline gives CDR1 LNHDA, CDR2 SQIVND (reference sequence). This CDR3 spans 16 amino acids. The CDR3 loop reads CASRSGTGILNQPQHF. CDR3 bases: TGTGCCAGTAGATCCGGGACAGGGATACTGAATCAGCCCCAGCATTTT.

This chain joins TRBV19 and TRBJ1-4; D is uncertain. Looked up from germline, CDR1 is LNHDA and CDR2 is SQIVND (reference sequence). The CDR3 runs 14 residues. Trimming took 4 bases from V and 0 from J, leaving 6 bases between them. The CDR3 nucleotides read TGTGCCAGTAGTACAGGTTCAACTAATGAAAAACTGTTTTTT. It specifies CASSTGSTNEKLFF.

The rearrangement uses TRBV6-6 and TRBJ1-2, with D possibly being TRBD1 (5 bases). Germline CDR1 reads MNHNY; CDR2 reads SVGAGI (reference sequence). Trimming shortened V by 6 bases and J by 8 bases, and 22 bases separated the two germline ends. This CDR3 is built from 15 residues. Here the CDR3 DNA reads TGTGCCAGCAGCCTAACGGACACAACCTATAAGGGCTACACCTTC. Its protein product is CASSLTDTTYKGYTF.